This paragraph reports one TCR beta chain. Its antigen is unknown. V lost 1 base and J lost 3; bases outside the gene matches: 5. The length of the CDR3 is 16 residues. CDR1 is SGHAT, CDR2 FQNNGV, per germline. Here immunoSEQ multiplex PCR was the method, and the copy in TCRdb shows in-frame clones only, minus some. Of about 140,000 clones in the sample, around 89% are singletons; the top ten hold roughly 1.7%. This entry belongs to a study of T cell responses to AZD1222 COVID-19 vaccine. Overall study results and limits: It should be noted that donors were predominantly white British and more often female, and clonal diversity was possibly underestimated.

The source is an adult in good health. The chain links TRBV11-2 to TRBJ2-1, with 8 bases matching TRBD2. The source was peripheral blood, collected on day 0 of AZD1222 vaccination. CDR3: CASSLGRGDFYNEQFF. The CDR3 DNA is TGTGCCAGCAGCTTAGGGCGGGGGGACTTCTACAATGAGCAGTTCTTC.